The 30 T cell receptor beta chains below were found in one sample sequenced in a study of human T cells and chemical hapten exposure. From the RACE reads, TCRdb called clonotypes with MiXCR, one entry per CDR3 protein. This repertoire shows around 330,000 distinct CDR3 sequences, 5% to 6.5% found once; its top ten account for about 8.2%. Noted time point: pre-sensitization, week 0. Treatment described: therapeutic diphenylcyclopropenone sensitization with weekly scalp DPC. Sequencing used whole blood, obtained in connection with sensitization to the hapten diphenylcyclopropenone (DPC). All receptors come from a woman under 30 with alopecia areata. Some clones in this sample may be carry-over from other donors' samples.

At least ten counts were recorded for this clonotype. The V gene is TRBV9, the J gene TRBJ1-3; 7 bases fit TRBD1. J was trimmed by 4 bases and V by 0 bases; bases with no gene match: 7. The germline CDR1 and CDR2 sequences are SGDLS and YYNGEE. There are 16 residues in the CDR3. CDR3 bases: TGTGCCAGCAGCGTAGCCCCGACAGGGACCGGAAACACCATATATTTT. This encodes CASSVAPTGTGNTIYF.

This clonotype has only a few counts. V is TRBV20-1 and J is TRBJ1-4, with D perhaps TRBD1 (5 bases). Trimming took 3 bases from V and 8 from J, leaving 13 bases between them. The germline V gene encodes CDR1 DFQATT and CDR2 SNEGSKA (reference sequence). The CDR3 has 13 residues. The DNA of the CDR3 is TGCAGTGCTAGGGACCCCAGGGACGAAAAACTGTTTTTT. Its translation: CSARDPRDEKLFF.

V is TRBV6-5 and J is TRBJ1-2, with a weak D call TRBD1 (5 bases). Trimming took off 0 bases at V and 5 bases at J, with 13 bases between the two ends. The germline CDR1 and CDR2 sequences are MNHEY and SVGAGI. The CDR3 loop spans 15 amino acids. The DNA for the CDR3 is TGTGCCAGCAGTTACTCCTCCGGGGGGGAGTATGGCTACACCTTC. This codes for CASSYSSGGEYGYTF.

This clonotype was found many times. The chain carries TRBV20-1 and TRBJ1-1; perhaps TRBD1 as D (6 bases). CDR1 and CDR2 (germline): DFQATT, SNEGSKA (reference sequence). V lost 1 base, J lost 4 bases, and 10 bases lay in between. The CDR3 has 13 amino acids. CDR3 sequence (DNA): TGCAGTGCTAGAGGACAGGTGGGCACTGAAGCTTTCTTT. Protein: CSARGQVGTEAFF.

This clonotype was seen at least ten times. V gene TRBV3-1 combines with J gene TRBJ1-5; D unresolved. V dropped 2 bases and J dropped 4 bases, with 12 bases sitting between them. The CDR3 loop spans 15 amino acids. Germline V gene lookup returns CDR1 LGHDT and CDR2 YNNKEL (reference sequence). As DNA, the CDR3 is TGTGCCAGCAGCCAACGTGGACGGGTTAATCAGCCCCAGCATTTT. It translates to CASSQRGRVNQPQHF. The full variable domain, rest sourced from reference TRBV3-1 and TRBJ1-5, is DTAVSQTPKYLVTQMGNDKSIKCEQNLGHDTMYWYKQDSKKFLKIMFSYNNKELIINETVPNRFSPKSPDKAHLNLHINSLELGDSAVYFCASSQRGRVNQPQHFGDGTRLSIL.

The chain uses TRBV12-3 or TRBV12-4 and TRBJ2-5; 7 positions agree with TRBD2. The V gene end was trimmed by 5 bases and the J gene end by 3 bases; junction bases not matched to a gene: 9. The CDR3 is 15 amino acids. The CDR3 spells CASSEAGTWKETQYF. The CDR3 DNA follows: TGTGCCAGCAGTGAAGCGGGGACCTGGAAAGAGACCCAGTACTTC.

This clonotype was recorded at least ten times. The gene calls are TRBV5-1 and TRBJ1-5; D might be TRBD1 (6 bases). V lost 3 bases and J 5 bases, leaving 9 bases between the germline ends. This CDR3 region has 13 residues. The germline V gene encodes CDR1 SGHRS and CDR2 YFSETQ. CDR3 sequence reads: CASSSEGDQPQHF. CDR3 nucleotide sequence: TGCGCCAGCAGCTCTGAGGGGGATCAGCCCCAGCATTTT.

This clonotype was detected ten times or more. The chain is built from TRBV18 and TRBJ1-5; D might be TRBD1 (6 bases). Per the germline V gene, CDR1 is KGHSH and CDR2 is LQKENI. The CDR3 sequence is 17 residues long. Trimming left V 3 bases short and J 3 bases short, with 18 bases between. CDR3 DNA sequence: TGTGCCAGCTCACCCACCACAGGGAACACACACAATCAGCCCCAGCATTTT. Translated: CASSPTTGNTHNQPQHF.

This clonotype has only a few counts. The chain employs TRBV2 and TRBJ2-3; 14 bases agree with TRBD2. Germline assignment: CDR1 SNHLY and CDR2 FYNNEI. J was trimmed by 7 bases and V by 7 bases; bases with no gene match: 10. The CDR3 covers 16 residues. This chain's CDR3 is CASKKTSGGVANTQYF. Written as DNA, the CDR3 is TGTGCCAGCAAAAAGACTAGCGGGGGGGTCGCGAATACGCAGTATTTT.

In this sample, this clonotype turned up a few times. The rearrangement links TRBV24-1 to TRBJ2-1; D might be TRBD2 (5 bases). This CDR3 region has 16 residues. Germline values: CDR1 KGHDR, CDR2 SFDVKD. V lost 3 bases and J lost 8, with 19 bases in between. This chain's CDR3 is CATSDPPGYPWDEQFF. For the CDR3, the DNA is TGTGCCACCAGTGATCCCCCGGGATACCCTTGGGATGAGCAGTTCTTC.

The chain couples TRBV10-3 to TRBJ2-7; TRBD1 matches 8 bases. This CDR3 has 14 residues. Germline CDR1 reads ENHRY; CDR2 reads SYGVKD. Trimming took 4 bases from V and 2 from J; bases not matched to a gene: 4. The CDR3, as DNA: TGTGCCATCAGTGGGACAGGGATTGCCTACGAGCAGTACTTC. This gives the protein CAISGTGIAYEQYF.

The chain is built from TRBV20-1 and TRBJ2-3; TRBD1 matches at 7 bases. CDR1 and CDR2 (germline): DFQATT, SNEGSKA (reference sequence). V shed 1 base, J shed 4 bases, and the junction held 8 bases outside the gene matches. The CDR3 has 15 amino acids. CDR3 amino acids: CSARGLGQSSDTQYF. DNA of the CDR3: TGCAGTGCTAGAGGGCTGGGACAGAGTTCAGATACGCAGTATTTT.

The J gene is TRBJ1-5, the V gene TRBV20-1, with TRBD1 identical over 10 bases. J lost 2 bases, V lost 3 bases, and 4 bases had no gene match. The CDR3 is 15 residues long. Germline assignment: CDR1 DFQATT and CDR2 SNEGSKA (reference sequence). The CDR3 spells CSARGTGAGNQPQHF. CDR3 nucleotide sequence: TGCAGTGCTAGGGGGACAGGGGCGGGCAATCAGCCCCAGCATTTT.

This clonotype was recorded many times. The chain has TRBV11-2 and TRBJ1-5; unclear D gene. This CDR3 spans 15 amino acids. Germline V gene lookup returns CDR1 SGHAT and CDR2 FQNNGV. V was clipped by 4 bases and J by 1 base, with 11 bases between them. The CDR3 coding sequence is TGTGCCAGCAGCTCGACCACTCAAAGCAATCAGCCCCAGCATTTT. Its translation is CASSSTTQSNQPQHF.

This rearrangement joins TRBV6-4 to TRBJ1-5; unclear D gene. Trimming left V 3 bases short and J 2 bases short, with 11 bases between. Germline CDR1 MRHNA, CDR2 SNTAGT. CDR3 length: 15 residues. CDR3 nucleotides: TGTGCCAGCAGTGAAAGCCTCGAAGGCAATCAGCCCCAGCATTTT. The encoded protein is CASSESLEGNQPQHF.

The rearrangement joins TRBV24-1 to TRBJ1-1; no firm D call. Germline V gene lookup returns CDR1 KGHDR and CDR2 SFDVKD. Trimming took off 1 base at V and 2 bases at J, with 19 bases between the two ends. The CDR3 extends over 18 amino acids. CDR3 bases: TGTGCCACCAGTGATTTCGGGCACCGGCCCTGGGGAAACACTGAAGCTTTCTTT. Translating gives CATSDFGHRPWGNTEAFF.

This clonotype was counted between two and nine times. V gene TRBV28 combines with J gene TRBJ2-4; TRBD2 is a possible D gene (5 bases). The CDR3 extends over 17 amino acids. The V and J ends lost 5 bases and 1 base respectively, with 18 bases between them. CDR1 is MDHEN, CDR2 SYDVKM, per germline. DNA of the CDR3: TGTGCCAGCAGTCAACTCACCTATCCGGGGGCCAAAAACATTCAGTACTTC. It codes for CASSQLTYPGAKNIQYF. Looking up the rest from reference TRBV28 and TRBJ2-4 gives the full variable domain: DVKVTQSSRYLVKRTGEKVFLECVQDMDHENMFWYRQDPGLGLRLIYFSYDVKMKEKGDIPEGYSVSREKKERFSLILESASTNQTSMYLCASSQLTYPGAKNIQYFGAGTRLSVL.

The CDR3 region has the DNA TGTGCCAGCAGTCCCCCAAGGAGAGAGGTTAACTATGGCTACACCTTC. Its protein product is CASSPPRREVNYGYTF. The gene calls are TRBV6-6 and TRBJ1-2; D not certain. V lost 5 bases, J lost 1 base, and 17 bases lay in between. The CDR3 is 16 residues long. Germline assignment: CDR1 MNHNY and CDR2 SVGAGI (reference sequence).

This clonotype was found many times. The chain employs TRBV29-1 and TRBJ1-2; D gene uncertain. The CDR3 runs 12 residues. V lost 7 bases to trimming and J lost 4 bases, with 13 bases between them. Per the germline V gene, CDR1 is SQVTM and CDR2 is ANQGSEA. The chain's CDR3 is CSAGTGGYGYTF. The CDR3 DNA is TGCAGCGCCGGAACGGGCGGCTATGGCTACACCTTC.

This clonotype was observed at least ten times. This chain joins TRBV20-1 and TRBJ2-7, with 7 nucleotides matching TRBD2. The germline gives CDR1 DFQATT, CDR2 SNEGSKA (reference sequence). V lost 5 bases, J lost 3 bases, and 7 bases stayed unmatched. The CDR3 extends over 13 amino acids. CDR3 coding DNA: TGCAGTGCTCCTCGAGCGGGGTACTACGAGCAGTACTTC. This encodes CSAPRAGYYEQYF.

This clonotype was counted between two and nine times. The J gene is TRBJ2-4, the V gene TRBV7-9; possible D gene TRBD1, 6 bases. Germline CDR1 is SEHNR and CDR2 is FQNEAQ (reference sequence). The V gene lost 5 bases and the J gene lost 0 bases, with 17 bases spanning the gap. CDR3 size: 17 residues. CDR3 sequence: CASSVNRVGLAKNIQYF. CDR3 DNA sequence: TGTGCCAGCAGCGTCAACAGGGTCGGACTAGCCAAAAACATTCAGTACTTC.

As to this clonotype: One end of the junction fails to match germline, which may point to a read error. This chain joins TRBV25-1 and TRBJ2-5; the D gene is possibly TRBD1 (7 bases). The CDR3 contains 14 residues. Germline V gives CDR1 MGHDK, CDR2 SYGVNS. DNA of the CDR3: TGTGCCAGCAGTGAGACAGGGAAAACATATAGGGAGGACTTC. Its translation: CASSETGKTYREDF.

There are a few counts of this clonotype. V is TRBV5-6 and J is TRBJ2-2; possible D gene TRBD2, 6 bases. The germline CDR1 and CDR2 sequences are SGHDT and YYEEEE. V lost 0 bases and J lost 2, with 14 bases in between. CDR3 length equals 17 residues. Here the CDR3 DNA reads TGTGCCAGCAGCTTGGTGGTACGGCGGGAAAACACCGGGGAGCTGTTTTTT. It translates to CASSLVVRRENTGELFF.

There are a few counts of this clonotype. This chain uses TRBV4-2 with TRBJ2-7, with D maybe TRBD2 (7 bases). The ends were cut back, 4 bases at V and 4 bases at J, with 17 bases in the middle. The CDR3 runs to 15 residues. The germline gives CDR1 LGHNA, CDR2 YNFKEQ. CDR3 sequence (DNA): TGTGCCAGCAGCCGGGGGCCCCAAGCGGGGTACGAGCAGTACTTC. It translates to CASSRGPQAGYEQYF.

This chain uses TRBV6-5 with TRBJ1-4; D is perhaps TRBD1 (5 bases). CDR1 MNHEY and CDR2 SVGAGI come from the germline V gene. This CDR3 spans 17 amino acids. Trimming stripped 0 bases from V and 6 bases from J, with 17 bases between. In nucleotides, the CDR3 is TGTGCCAGCAGTTACTCGGCGACGGGGGGGTTTGATGAAAAACTGTTTTTT. Protein sequence: CASSYSATGGFDEKLFF.

The table lists this clonotype with a few counts. V gene TRBV28 combines with J gene TRBJ1-1; D ambiguous. CDR3 length equals 17 residues. With 5 bases removed from V and 0 bases from J, the gap between germline ends came to 19 bases. The germline CDR1 and CDR2 sequences are MDHEN and SYDVKM. The CDR3 region is CASSPLVGIIMNTEAFF. CDR3 DNA: TGTGCCAGCAGTCCGTTGGTGGGGATAATTATGAACACTGAAGCTTTCTTT. Full variable domain (outside the CDR3, taken from reference TRBV28 and TRBJ1-1): DVKVTQSSRYLVKRTGEKVFLECVQDMDHENMFWYRQDPGLGLRLIYFSYDVKMKEKGDIPEGYSVSREKKERFSLILESASTNQTSMYLCASSPLVGIIMNTEAFFGQGTRLTVV.

This clonotype was detected many times. The rearrangement joins TRBV12-3 or TRBV12-4 to TRBJ2-6, with D perhaps given as TRBD1 or TRBD2 (5 bases each). Trimming cost V 6 bases and J 0 bases, with 15 bases left between them. The CDR3 has 17 amino acids. CDR3 coding DNA: TGTGCCAGCAGACCCGCCGGGACCCCCTCTGGGGCCAACGTCCTGACTTTC. It translates to CASRPAGTPSGANVLTF.

This clonotype was counted at least ten times. The chain uses TRBV29-1 and TRBJ2-7, with 10 bases lining up with TRBD1. V was pared by 4 bases and J by 7 bases, with 4 bases of the junction left unmatched. Germline CDR1 is SQVTM and CDR2 is ANQGSEA. This CDR3 has 12 residues. CDR3 in DNA: TGCAGCGTTGGGGGACAGGGGAGAGAGCAGTACTTC. Translation gives CSVGGQGREQYF.

This clonotype was counted a single time. The chain has TRBV7-8 and TRBJ1-5; 9 nucleotides line up with TRBD1. Trimming at V came to 0 bases and at J to 3 bases, leaving 6 bases not matched to a gene. The CDR3 has 17 residues. CDR1 and CDR2 (germline): SGHVS, FQNEAQ. The CDR3 loop is CASSLATGQGFNQPQHF. The CDR3 coding sequence is TGTGCCAGCAGCTTAGCTACCGGACAGGGGTTCAATCAGCCCCAGCATTTT.

This clonotype was observed at least ten times. J is TRBJ1-1 and V is TRBV6-2 or TRBV6-3, with TRBD1 identical over 7 bases. Losses at the gene ends were 8 bases for V and 0 bases for J; bases not matched to a gene: 6. Germline V gene lookup returns CDR1 MNHEY and CDR2 SVGEGT. CDR3 length: 14 amino acids. Written as DNA, the CDR3 is TGTGCCAGCGTGGTTGGGACAGTGAACACTGAAGCTTTCTTT. It codes for CASVVGTVNTEAFF.